This T cell receptor (beta chain) was sequenced in a study of cytotoxic CD8 clonotypes in ibrutinib-treated CLL. V shed 5 bases, J shed 3 bases, and the junction held 9 bases outside the gene matches. Per germline, CDR1 MNHEY and CDR2 SMNVEV (reference sequence). This CDR3 comprises 15 residues. Generated by immunoSEQ multiplex PCR, the TCRdb table keeps only in-frame clones and is missing some. Of more than 300,000 clones in the sample, almost 80% were seen once. The chain carries TRBV27 and TRBJ2-7, with TRBD1 identical over 8 bases. The sequences come from PBMCs, collected before ibrutinib treatment. This receptor was obtained from a human donor with chronic lymphocytic leukemia. Here the CDR3 reads CASSTLPGQDYEQYF. In DNA, the CDR3 is TGTGCCAGCAGTACCCTCCCGGGACAGGACTACGAGCAGTACTTC.